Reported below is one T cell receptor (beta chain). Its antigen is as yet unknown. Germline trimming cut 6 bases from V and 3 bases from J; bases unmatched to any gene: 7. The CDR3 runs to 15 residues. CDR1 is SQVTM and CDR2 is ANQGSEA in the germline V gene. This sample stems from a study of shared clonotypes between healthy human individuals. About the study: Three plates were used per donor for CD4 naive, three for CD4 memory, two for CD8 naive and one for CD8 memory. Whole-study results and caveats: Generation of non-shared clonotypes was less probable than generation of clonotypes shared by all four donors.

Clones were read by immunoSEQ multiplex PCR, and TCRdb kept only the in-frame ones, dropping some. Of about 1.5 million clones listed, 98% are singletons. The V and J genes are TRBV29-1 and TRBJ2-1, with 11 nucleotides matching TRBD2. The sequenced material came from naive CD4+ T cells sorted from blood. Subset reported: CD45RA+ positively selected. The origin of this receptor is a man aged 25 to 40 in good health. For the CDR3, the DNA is TGCAGCGTCATGAGAGGGACTAGCGGCTACAATGAGCAGTTCTTC. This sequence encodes CSVMRGTSGYNEQFF.